This T cell receptor beta chain was captured in a study of T cells in Graves' hyperthyroidism and ophthalmopathy. Regarding the study as a whole: Patients with ophthalmopathy were separated from those with stable hyperthyroidism by a 13 V-J model. With a median lead of approximately six months before onset, the model predicted ophthalmopathy.

A note on this clonotype: The antigen remains unidentified.

Authors of the study amplified TCR beta CDR3 regions from RNA transcripts. Researchers ran a first-round RT-PCR on the TCR CDR3 using the HTBI primer set. A single record per CDR3 protein comes from TCRdb applying MiXCR to the multiplex PCR reads. The table shows hundreds of thousands of distinct CDR3 sequences, with roughly 46% occurring only once. Germline V lookup: CDR1 SQVTM, CDR2 ANQGSEA. The CDR3 consists of 12 residues. The sample consisted of peripheral blood or thyroid tissue (not recorded which). The chain combines TRBV29-1 with TRBJ1-4; 8 bases line up with TRBD1. The end of the DNA fits TRBJ2-3 better, so the J call may be wrong. The sequence was obtained from an adult man with Graves' disease, either hyperthyroidism or ophthalmopathy (not recorded which). The CDR3 loop reads CSVARTGDTQYF. CDR3 coding DNA: TGCAGCGTCGCCCGGACAGGGGATACGCAGTATTTT.